What follows describes a single TCR beta chain. Antigen unknown. This specimen comes from a study of radiotherapy plus CTLA-4 blockade in lung cancer. TCRdb's table, derived via immunoSEQ multiplex PCR, lists solely in-frame clones and lacks some. The sample has about 73,000 clones, around 90% seen once; the top ten hold 40%. The CDR3 runs 19 residues. The germline CDR1 and CDR2 sequences are MDHEN and SYDVKM. With V trimmed by 4 bases and J by 3 bases, 20 bases remained unmatched. Regarding the study as a whole: Reported findings show early blood T cell clone dynamics, with interferon-beta, best predicted response.

The receptor comes from a human donor with non-small cell lung cancer that progressed on radiotherapy plus ipilimumab. This specimen consisted of peripheral blood, obtained from a patient treated with radiotherapy plus ipilimumab. The chain employs TRBV28 and TRBJ1-2; 7 bases are a match to TRBD1. The CDR3 loop reads CASSSLLTGVPLLDYGYTF. The CDR3 coding sequence is TGTGCCAGCAGTTCACTCCTCACAGGGGTCCCCCTTTTGGACTATGGCTACACCTTC.